The 9 T cell receptor beta chains listed next were all sequenced from one sample in a study of T-cell memory formation after mild COVID-19. Via MiXCR, TCRdb re-called the 5' RACE reads, giving one row per CDR3 protein. The sample consists of approximately 260,000 distinct CDR3 sequences, about a sixth of them appearing once. Sequencing was done on a sample of PBMCs or a T cell subset sorted from them (not recorded which). These receptors were taken from a man in his late teens or twenties who had mild COVID-19 (a few samples of this study predate the infection). Cell type and time point are not known.

The rearrangement joins TRBV5-6 to TRBJ2-7, with a weak D call TRBD2 (5 bases). V lost 2 bases and J 3 bases, leaving 9 bases between the germline ends. CDR3 size: 13 residues. Germline CDR1 is SGHDT and CDR2 is YYEEEE. CDR3 in amino acids: CASSFGLDYEQYF. CDR3 sequence (DNA): TGTGCCAGCAGCTTCGGACTGGACTACGAGCAGTACTTC. Looking up the rest from reference TRBV5-6 and TRBJ2-7 gives the full variable domain: DAGVTQSPTHLIKTRGQQVTLRCSPKSGHDTVSWYQQALGQGPQFIFQYYEEEERQRGNFPDRFSGHQFPNYSSELNVNALLLGDSALYLCASSFGLDYEQYFGPGTRLTVT.

This clonotype turned up a few times. The junction departs from germline at one end; a sequencing error may be responsible. J is TRBJ1-2 and V is TRBV29-1; D gene ambiguous. This CDR3 region has 12 residues. Germline values: CDR1 SQVTM, CDR2 ANQGSEA. The CDR3 protein is CGVGRSNYGYTF. The CDR3 DNA reads TGTGGGGTGGGCAGAAGTAACTATGGCTACACCTTC.

This clonotype has only a few counts. Germline is not matched at one junction end, which may reflect a read error. The genes are TRBV7-8 and TRBJ2-3; D gene ambiguous. This CDR3 contains 12 residues. From germline, CDR1 is SGHVS and CDR2 FQNEAQ. This CDR3 is CASSLVGSAVHF. The CDR3 DNA sequence: TGTGCCAGCAGCTTAGTGGGCTCGGCAGTACATTTT.

This clonotype was seen only a few times. J is TRBJ2-1 and V is TRBV20-1; maybe TRBD2 (5 bases). V was shortened by 8 bases and J by 4 bases, with 9 bases between the two germline ends. Germline V CDR1 and CDR2: DFQATT, SNEGSKA (reference sequence). The CDR3 sequence is 11 residues long. The CDR3 loop reads CSPRGYNEQFF. DNA of the CDR3: TGCAGTCCCCGGGGTTACAATGAGCAGTTCTTC.

This clonotype has a handful of counts. The genes are TRBV6-2 or TRBV6-3 and TRBJ1-1, with a possible D match to TRBD1 (5 bases). Germline loops: CDR1 MNHEY, CDR2 SVGEGT. This CDR3 is built from 11 residues. Trimming shortened V by 8 bases and J by 7 bases, and 11 bases separated the two germline ends. The chain's CDR3 is CASRGYSEAFF. CDR3 coding DNA: TGTGCCAGCCGGGGCTACAGTGAAGCTTTCTTT.

This clonotype has more than one count but fewer than ten. V gene TRBV20-1 combines with J gene TRBJ2-1, with 7 bases matching TRBD2. From germline, CDR1 is DFQATT and CDR2 SNEGSKA (reference sequence). CDR3 length: 13 amino acids. CDR3 amino acids: CSVRLAGYNEQFF. The CDR3, as DNA: TGCAGCGTGCGACTAGCAGGCTACAATGAGCAGTTCTTC.

J is TRBJ1-2 and V is TRBV5-1; D not resolved. The CDR3 sequence is 13 residues long. The germline gives CDR1 SGHRS, CDR2 YFSETQ. Between the trimmed V and J ends, which lost 4 bases and 3 bases, there was a span of 10 bases. The CDR3 DNA is TGCGCCAGCAGCGAGGACGGCCACTATGGCTACACCTTC. It is translated as CASSEDGHYGYTF.

This clonotype has only a few counts. The chain links TRBV4-3 to TRBJ2-3; TRBD2 matches at 13 bases. Germline V gene data show CDR1 as LGHNA and CDR2 as YSLEER. V dropped 3 bases and J dropped 5; count of bases not matched to a gene: 5. The CDR3 loop spans 16 amino acids. CDR3 loop: CASSQARTSGGDTQYF. In DNA form, the CDR3 reads TGCGCCAGCAGCCAGGCTAGGACTAGCGGGGGAGATACGCAGTATTTT.

This rearrangement joins TRBV2 to TRBJ2-4; TRBD1 agrees at 7 bases. CDR3 length equals 12 residues. Germline assignment: CDR1 SNHLY and CDR2 FYNNEI. Trimming removed 4 bases from V and 11 bases from J; junction bases left unmatched: 5. The CDR3 nucleotides read TGTGCCAGCAGTGGGGACAGCCTCCTTCAGTACTTC. Translation: CASSGDSLLQYF.